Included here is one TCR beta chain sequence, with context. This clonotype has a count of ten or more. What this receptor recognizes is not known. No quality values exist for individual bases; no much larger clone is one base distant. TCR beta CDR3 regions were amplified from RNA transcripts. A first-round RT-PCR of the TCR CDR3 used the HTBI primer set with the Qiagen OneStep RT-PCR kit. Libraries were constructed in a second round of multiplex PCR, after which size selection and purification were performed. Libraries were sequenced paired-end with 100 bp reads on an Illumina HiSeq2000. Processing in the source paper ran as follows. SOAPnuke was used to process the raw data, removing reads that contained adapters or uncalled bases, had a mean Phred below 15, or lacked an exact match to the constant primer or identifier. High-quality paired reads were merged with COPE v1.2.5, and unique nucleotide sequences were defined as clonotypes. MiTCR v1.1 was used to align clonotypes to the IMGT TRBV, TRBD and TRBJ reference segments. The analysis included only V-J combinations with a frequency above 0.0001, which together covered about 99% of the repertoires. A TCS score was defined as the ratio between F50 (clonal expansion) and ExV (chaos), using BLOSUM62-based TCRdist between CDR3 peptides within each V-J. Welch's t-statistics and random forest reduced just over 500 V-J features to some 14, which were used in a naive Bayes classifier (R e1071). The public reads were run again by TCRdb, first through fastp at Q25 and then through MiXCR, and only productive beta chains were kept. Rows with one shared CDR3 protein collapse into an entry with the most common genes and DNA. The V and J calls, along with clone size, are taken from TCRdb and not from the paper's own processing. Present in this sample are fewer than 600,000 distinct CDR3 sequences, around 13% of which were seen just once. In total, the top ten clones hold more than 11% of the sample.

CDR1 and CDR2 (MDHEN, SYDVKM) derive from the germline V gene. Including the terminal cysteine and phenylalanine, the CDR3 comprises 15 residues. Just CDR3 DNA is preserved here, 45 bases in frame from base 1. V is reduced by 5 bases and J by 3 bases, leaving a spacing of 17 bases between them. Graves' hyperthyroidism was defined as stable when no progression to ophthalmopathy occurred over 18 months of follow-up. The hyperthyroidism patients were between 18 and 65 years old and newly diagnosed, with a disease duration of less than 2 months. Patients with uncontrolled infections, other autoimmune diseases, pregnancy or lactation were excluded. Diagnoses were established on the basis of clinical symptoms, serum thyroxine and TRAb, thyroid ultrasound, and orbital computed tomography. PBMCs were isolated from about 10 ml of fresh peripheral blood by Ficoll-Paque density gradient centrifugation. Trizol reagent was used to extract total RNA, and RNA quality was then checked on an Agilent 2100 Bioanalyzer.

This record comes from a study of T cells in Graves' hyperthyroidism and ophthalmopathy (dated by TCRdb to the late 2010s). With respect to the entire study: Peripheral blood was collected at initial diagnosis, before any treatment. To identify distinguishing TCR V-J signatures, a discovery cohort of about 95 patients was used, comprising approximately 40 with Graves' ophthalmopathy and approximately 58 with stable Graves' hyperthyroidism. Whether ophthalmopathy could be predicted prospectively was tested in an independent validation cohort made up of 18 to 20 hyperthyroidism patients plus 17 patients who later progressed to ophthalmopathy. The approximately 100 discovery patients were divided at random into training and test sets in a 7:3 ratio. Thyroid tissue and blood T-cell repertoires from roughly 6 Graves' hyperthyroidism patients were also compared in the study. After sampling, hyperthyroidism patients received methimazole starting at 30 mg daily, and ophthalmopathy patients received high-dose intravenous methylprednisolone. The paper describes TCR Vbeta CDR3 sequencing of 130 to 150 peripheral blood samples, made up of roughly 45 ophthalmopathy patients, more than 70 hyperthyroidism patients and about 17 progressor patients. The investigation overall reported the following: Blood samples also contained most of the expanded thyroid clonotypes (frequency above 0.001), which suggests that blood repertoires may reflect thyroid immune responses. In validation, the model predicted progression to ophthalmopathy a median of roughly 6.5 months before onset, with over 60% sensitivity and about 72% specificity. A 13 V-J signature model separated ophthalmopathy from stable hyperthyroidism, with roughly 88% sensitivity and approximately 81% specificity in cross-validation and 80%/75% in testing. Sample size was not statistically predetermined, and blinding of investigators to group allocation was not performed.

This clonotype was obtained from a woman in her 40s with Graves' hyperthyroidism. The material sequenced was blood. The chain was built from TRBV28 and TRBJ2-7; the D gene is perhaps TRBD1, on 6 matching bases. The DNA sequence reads TGTGCCAGCAGTGCCCAACAGGGTTTTCTCTACGAGCAGTACTTC. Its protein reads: CASSAQQGFLYEQYF.